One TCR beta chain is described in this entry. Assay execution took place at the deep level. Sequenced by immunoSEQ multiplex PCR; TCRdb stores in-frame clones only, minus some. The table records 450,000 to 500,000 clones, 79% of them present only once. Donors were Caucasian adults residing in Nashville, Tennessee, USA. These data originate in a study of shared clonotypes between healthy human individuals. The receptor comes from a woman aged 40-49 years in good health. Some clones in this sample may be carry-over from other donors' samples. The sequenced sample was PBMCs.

The CDR3 DNA is TGTGCCATCAGTTCTTCCGCTGTTAGGGGCTACGACGAGCAGTACTTC. Its translation: CAISSSAVRGYDEQYF. V is TRBV10-3 and J is TRBJ2-7, with a possible D match to TRBD1 (5 bases). Looked up from germline, CDR1 is ENHRY and CDR2 is SYGVKD. This CDR3 region has 16 residues. Trimming pared 5 bases from V and 5 bases from J, leaving 22 bases between.